This TCR beta chain was recorded in a study of shared T cell receptors in the human thymus. This CDR3 spans 15 amino acids. Assay: immunoSEQ multiplex PCR; the TCRdb copy retains only in-frame clones and omits some. The table has about 380,000 clones, 85% to 95% seen once; the top ten hold approximately 0.02%. This clone occurred once. This chain uses TRBV21-1 with TRBJ2-1. TRBV21-1 is deemed a pseudogene. Sequencing input: thymocytes. This sequence was found in a human donor. This chain's CDR3 is CASILPGTEYNEQFF. The CDR3 DNA reads TGTGCCAGCATCCTCCCCGGGACCGAATACAATGAGCAGTTCTTC.